This T cell receptor beta chain was identified during a study of T cell responses to AZD1222 COVID-19 vaccine. Assay used: immunoSEQ multiplex PCR; TCRdb lists only in-frame clones, some missing. The sample contains roughly 130,000 clones, around 94% of which appear only once. Unmatched junction bases numbered 7, after V lost 5 bases and J lost 1 base. From germline, CDR1 is MGHRA and CDR2 YSYEKL. There are 15 residues in the CDR3. The source is an adult in good health. The sample consisted of peripheral blood, taken on day 0 of AZD1222 vaccination. This chain connects TRBV4-1 to TRBJ1-1; TRBD1 matches 7 bases. The CDR3 DNA is TGCGCCAGCAGCTCACAACAGGGGCAGAACACTGAAGCTTTCTTT. Encoded protein: CASSSQQGQNTEAFF.